The 17 T cell receptor beta chains reported below all come from one sample, sequenced in a study of blood T cell repertoires in COVID-19. Profiled with immunoSEQ multiplex PCR; TCRdb holds only in-frame clones, not every one. The data contain under 250,000 clones, 70% to 85% of them singletons. Input material: PBMCs or T cells enriched from blood (not recorded which). These receptors all stem from a man aged 55-75 years who had recovered from COVID-19.

The chain links TRBV4-3 to TRBJ1-6; TRBD1 is a possible D gene (6 bases). Trimming shortened V by 2 bases and J by 8 bases, and 13 bases separated the two germline ends. Germline V gives CDR1 LGHNA, CDR2 YSLEER. CDR3 length: 15 residues. The CDR3 coding sequence is TGCGCCAGCAGCCAACTACAGGGCCAATATTCACCCCTCCACTTT. It encodes CASSQLQGQYSPLHF.

As regards this clone: A much larger clone lies one base from this, so it may be a read error. V usage is TRBV7-3 and J usage is TRBJ1-1; D is perhaps TRBD1 (6 bases). Germline V lookup: CDR1 SGHTA, CDR2 FQGTGA. The CDR3 is made up of 13 amino acids. Trimming cost V 5 bases and J 0 bases, with 7 bases left between them. CDR3 residues: CASSRQVNTEAFF. CDR3 bases: TGTGCCAGCAGCCGACAGGTGAACACTGAAGCTTTCTTT.

This chain connects TRBV29-1 to TRBJ1-2; D is uncertain. V was shortened by 3 bases and J by 3 bases, with 11 bases between the two germline ends. This CDR3 comprises 13 residues. CDR1 SQVTM and CDR2 ANQGSEA come from the germline V gene. CDR3 in DNA: TGCAGCGTTGACGAGGGAAGTTACTATGGCTACACCTTC. This encodes CSVDEGSYYGYTF.

This clone has more than one count but fewer than ten. This rearrangement joins TRBV6-6 to TRBJ1-2; 7 positions agree with TRBD1. V gave up 5 bases and J gave up 6 bases; unmatched junction bases: 6. The CDR3 contains 13 residues. Looked up from germline, CDR1 is MNHNY and CDR2 is SVGAGI (reference sequence). The CDR3 DNA follows: TGTGCCAGCAGTATTACAGGGGAGGATGGCTACACCTTC. Amino acid sequence: CASSITGEDGYTF.

The chain has TRBV29-1 and TRBJ2-5; D might be TRBD1 (6 bases). The germline V gene has CDR1 SQVTM and CDR2 ANQGSEA. The CDR3 is 12 amino acids. Deletions cut 4 bases from V and 5 bases from J, with 11 bases between. CDR3 loop: CSVGQVGETQYF. The CDR3 DNA reads TGCAGCGTTGGACAGGTCGGGGAGACCCAGTACTTC.

The chain links TRBV2 to TRBJ1-2; D is uncertain. Germline-derived CDR1 and CDR2 are SNHLY and FYNNEI. The CDR3 sequence is 13 residues long. V dropped 7 bases and J dropped 7 bases, with 16 bases sitting between them. This CDR3 is CASTQERLRGYTF. CDR3 DNA: TGTGCCAGCACTCAGGAACGGCTACGTGGCTACACCTTC.

This chain uses TRBV18 with TRBJ1-3, with a tentative D call TRBD1 (6 bases). Trimming took 2 bases from V and 0 from J, leaving 8 bases between them. Germline V lookup: CDR1 KGHSH, CDR2 LQKENI. There are 15 residues in the CDR3. The CDR3 spells CASSPWDISGNTIYF. CDR3 sequence (DNA): TGTGCCAGCTCACCATGGGACATCTCTGGAAACACCATATATTTT. Together with reference TRBV18 and TRBJ1-3, the CDR3 gives the full variable domain: NAGVMQNPRHLVRRRGQEARLRCSPMKGHSHVYWYRQLPEEGLKFMVYLQKENIIDESGMPKERFSAEFPKEGPSILRIQQVVRGDSAAYFCASSPWDISGNTIYFGEGSWLTVV.

This chain uses TRBV10-3 with TRBJ1-2; D is unresolved. The V gene lost 1 base and the J gene lost 0 bases, with 6 bases spanning the gap. This CDR3 comprises 14 residues. The V gene's germline CDR1 is ENHRY and CDR2 SYGVKD. The CDR3 reads CAISEYRSNYGYTF. The CDR3 DNA reads TGTGCCATCAGTGAGTACAGATCTAACTATGGCTACACCTTC.

V usage is TRBV29-1 and J usage is TRBJ2-7, with 8 bases aligning to TRBD1. Germline CDR1 reads SQVTM; CDR2 reads ANQGSEA. Losses at the gene ends were 4 bases for V and 6 bases for J; bases not matched to a gene: 8. The length of the CDR3 is 13 residues. CDR3 protein: CSVASQGAGEQYF. In DNA, the CDR3 is TGCAGCGTTGCTTCCCAGGGGGCGGGCGAGCAGTACTTC.

The chain carries TRBV25-1 and TRBJ1-2; TRBD1 matches at 11 bases. V lost 3 bases to trimming and J lost 1 base; unmatched junction nucleotides: 7. Germline CDR1 reads MGHDK; CDR2 reads SYGVNS. The CDR3 covers 17 residues. Here the CDR3 reads CASSEPGTGGYNYGYTF. The CDR3 DNA is TGTGCCAGCAGTGAGCCTGGGACAGGGGGTTATAACTATGGCTACACCTTC.

This chain uses TRBV3-1 (or the pseudogene TRBV3-2) with TRBJ2-1, with TRBD2 matching 7 bases. The germline gives CDR1 LGHDT, CDR2 YNNKEL (reference sequence). Losses at the gene ends were 0 bases for V and 14 bases for J; bases not matched to a gene: 7. The CDR3 consists of 13 residues. The CDR3 DNA sequence: TGTGCCAGCAGCCAAGATCCCGTGGCGGGGGAGTTCTTC. Its protein is CASSQDPVAGEFF.

The table lists this clone with a few counts. This rearrangement joins TRBV10-3 to TRBJ2-1, with 7 bases lining up with TRBD2. The germline V gene encodes CDR1 ENHRY and CDR2 SYGVKD. The CDR3 contains 16 residues. Germline trimming cut 5 bases from V and 1 base from J; bases unmatched to any gene: 8. The CDR3 reads CAISRFGGRSYNEQFF. The CDR3 coding sequence is TGTGCCATCAGTCGGTTCGGGGGGAGATCCTACAATGAGCAGTTCTTC.

The chain combines TRBV7-8 with TRBJ1-4; D is undetermined. Germline V gene data show CDR1 as SGHVS and CDR2 as FQNEAQ. The CDR3 has 13 amino acids. Trimming took 1 base from V and 8 from J, leaving 8 bases between them. The CDR3 DNA reads as TGTGCCAGCAGCTTAGGGCGGGCGGAAAAACTGTTTTTT. Protein: CASSLGRAEKLFF.

This clone showed up just a few times. The genes are TRBV19 and TRBJ2-3, with 8 bases fitting TRBD1. The CDR3 contains 15 residues. Germline CDR1 reads LNHDA; CDR2 reads SQIVND (reference sequence). J was trimmed by 0 bases and V by 7 bases; bases with no gene match: 6. The CDR3 sequence is CASTRGQVSTDTQYF. The DNA for the CDR3 is TGTGCCAGTACCCGGGGACAGGTGAGCACAGATACGCAGTATTTT.

The chain employs TRBV12-3 or TRBV12-4 and TRBJ2-5; D is undetermined. The V end lost 5 bases, the J end lost 2 bases, and 9 bases lay between the germline ends. CDR3 length: 13 residues. The CDR3 region has the DNA TGTGCCAGCAGTGTAAACTATCAAGAGACCCAGTACTTC. Encoded protein: CASSVNYQETQYF.

This sequence joins TRBV7-2 and TRBJ1-6; TRBD1 agrees at 7 bases. The length of the CDR3 is 15 residues. The V gene end was trimmed by 3 bases and the J gene end by 5 bases; junction bases not matched to a gene: 4. Germline V gene lookup returns CDR1 SGHTA and CDR2 FQGNSA. The CDR3 DNA reads as TGTGCCAGCAGCTTGTACGGGACAGATAATTCACCCCTCCACTTT. Residues: CASSLYGTDNSPLHF.

The gene calls are TRBV9 and TRBJ2-3; D is undetermined. The CDR3 contains 14 residues. Germline-derived CDR1 and CDR2 are SGDLS and YYNGEE. Trimming stripped 0 bases from V and 1 base from J, with 6 bases between. CDR3 residues: CASSVAPGTDTQYF. CDR3 coding DNA: TGTGCCAGCAGCGTAGCCCCAGGCACAGATACGCAGTATTTT.